Sequencing of this TCR beta chain was carried out in a study of T cell responses to AZD1222 COVID-19 vaccine. CDR1 and CDR2 (germline): SEHNR, FQNEAQ (reference sequence). The CDR3 runs to 14 residues. V gave up 1 base and J gave up 4 bases, with 11 bases separating them. Worth noting for this clone: Its antigen is unidentified.

General study findings and limits: There were mostly white British donors and more females than males, and clonal diversity was possibly underestimated. Only a handful of AZD1222 recipients, several in all, had baseline seropositivity. All repertoire sampling was performed exclusively after the peak T cell response.

Using immunoSEQ multiplex PCR, the repertoire was profiled, and TCRdb retains in-frame clones only, with some absent. There are 180,000 or so clones in the sample; around 90% occur only once, and 26% lies in the top ten. This clonotype was sampled from an adult who received the AZD1222 COVID-19 vaccine. The chain uses TRBV7-9 and TRBJ2-7; perhaps D is TRBD1 or TRBD2 (6 bases each). This specimen consisted of peripheral blood, obtained 28 days after the second AZD1222 dose. CDR3 region: CASSLDGGRYEQYF. The CDR3 DNA follows: TGTGCCAGCAGCTTAGACGGGGGCCGATACGAGCAGTACTTC.